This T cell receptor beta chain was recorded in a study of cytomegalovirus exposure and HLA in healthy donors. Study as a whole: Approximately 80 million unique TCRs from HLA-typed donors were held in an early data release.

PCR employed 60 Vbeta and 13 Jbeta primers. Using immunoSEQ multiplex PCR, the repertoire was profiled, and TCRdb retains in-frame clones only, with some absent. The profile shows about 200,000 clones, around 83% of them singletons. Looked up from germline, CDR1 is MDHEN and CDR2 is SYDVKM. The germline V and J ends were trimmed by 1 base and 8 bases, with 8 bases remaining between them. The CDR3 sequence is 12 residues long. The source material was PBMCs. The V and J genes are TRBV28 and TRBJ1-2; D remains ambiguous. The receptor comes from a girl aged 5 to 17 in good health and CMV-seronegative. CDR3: CASSLSVYGYTF. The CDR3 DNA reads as TGTGCCAGCAGTTTATCGGTGTACGGCTACACCTTC.